The 18 T cell receptor beta chains given below trace back to one sample, sequenced in a study of T cell repertoires in cytomegalovirus infection. TCRdb re-derived calls from the reads in MiXCR, one entry per CDR3 protein. This repertoire shows fewer than 250,000 distinct CDR3 sequences, 12% found once; its top ten account for around 1.6%. Sequenced input: PBMCs. The receptors shown here come from a human donor in good health (CMV status not recorded). Some clones in this sample may be carry-over from other donors' samples.

At least ten counts were recorded for this clonotype. The CDR3 spells CASSLSQASGLDTQYF. The DNA for the CDR3 is TGTGCCAGCAGCTTAAGTCAAGCTAGCGGACTAGATACGCAGTATTTT. The chain joins TRBV7-2 to TRBJ2-3; TRBD2 matches at 7 bases. CDR1 SGHTA and CDR2 FQGNSA come from the germline V gene. V was clipped by 2 bases and J by 5 bases; unmatched bases: 10. The CDR3 is 16 amino acids.

The V call is TRBV7-2, the J call TRBJ2-1; possible D gene TRBD1, 5 bases. Trimming stripped 1 base from V and 0 bases from J, with 13 bases between. The CDR3 totals 17 residues. Germline lookup yields CDR1 SGHTA and CDR2 FQGNSA. The CDR3 DNA sequence: TGTGCCAGCAGCTTAGGGGCAGGGTCGAGCTCCTACAATGAGCAGTTCTTC. Amino acids: CASSLGAGSSSYNEQFF.

This clonotype was counted at least ten times. This chain uses TRBV7-3 with TRBJ1-2; D is unclear. CDR3 length: 12 amino acids. Germline V gene sequence: CDR1 SGHTA, CDR2 FQGTGA. V was clipped by 4 bases and J by 8 bases, with 11 bases between them. The CDR3 coding sequence is TGTGCCAGCAGCTCCCCGGGATCGGGCTACACCTTC. This sequence encodes CASSSPGSGYTF.

Concerning this clonotype itself: One base away lies a much larger clone, so this may be a sequencing read error. The genes are TRBV10-3 and TRBJ2-3; 7 nucleotides align to TRBD1. Germline CDR1 reads ENHRY; CDR2 reads SYGVKD. The CDR3 loop spans 14 amino acids. The CDR3: CASTGTASTDMQYF. The CDR3 DNA is TGTGCCTCAACCGGGACAGCGAGCACAGATATGCAGTATTTT.

This clonotype occurred a few times. This chain joins TRBV20-1 and TRBJ2-1, with 7 positions matching TRBD2. Germline lookup yields CDR1 DFQATT and CDR2 SNEGSKA (reference sequence). The length of the CDR3 is 14 residues. V shed 5 bases, J shed 7 bases, and the junction held 11 bases outside the gene matches. The CDR3 here is CSAPGREGRNEQFF. The DNA for the CDR3 is TGCAGTGCTCCTGGGAGGGAGGGCCGAAATGAGCAGTTCTTC.

This clonotype was observed many times. V gene TRBV7-2 combines with J gene TRBJ2-5; D is uncertain. The CDR3 runs 12 residues. V lost 1 base and J lost 3, with 3 bases in between. The germline CDR1 and CDR2 sequences are SGHTA and FQGNSA. The DNA of the CDR3 is TGTGCCAGCAGCTTAGGGGAAGAGACCCAGTACTTC. Encoded protein: CASSLGEETQYF.

This clonotype was observed many times. The chain combines TRBV7-9 with TRBJ1-1; D is unresolved. This CDR3 region has 14 residues. V was clipped by 8 bases and J by 7 bases, with 20 bases between them. CDR1 SEHNR and CDR2 FQNEAQ come from the germline V gene (reference sequence). The CDR3 spells CASALGSAGNEAFF. As DNA, the CDR3 is TGTGCCAGCGCTTTGGGCTCAGCGGGTAATGAAGCTTTCTTT.

This clonotype showed up many times. The genes are TRBV7-2 and TRBJ1-2; D remains unclear. V dropped 0 bases and J dropped 4 bases, with 9 bases sitting between them. This CDR3 region has 14 residues. CDR1 is SGHTA and CDR2 is FQGNSA in the germline V gene. The CDR3 loop reads CASSLAGSSYGYTF. CDR3 DNA sequence: TGTGCCAGCAGCTTAGCAGGCAGCTCCTATGGCTACACCTTC.

The chain is built from TRBV7-2 and TRBJ1-3, with unresolved D. Germline CDR1 and CDR2: SGHTA and FQGNSA. The CDR3 length is 15 residues. V gave up 4 bases and J gave up 0 bases, with 10 bases separating them. The chain's CDR3 is CASSSPTSSGNTIYF. CDR3 DNA: TGTGCCAGCAGCTCCCCGACATCCTCTGGAAACACCATATATTTT. Combining the CDR3 with reference TRBV7-2 and TRBJ1-3 gives the whole variable domain GAGVSQSPSNKVTEKGKDVELRCDPISGHTALYWYRQSLGQGLEFLIYFQGNSAPDKSGLPSDRFSAERTGGSVSTLTIQRTQQEDSAVYLCASSSPTSSGNTIYFGEGSWLTVV.

This clonotype has only a few counts. The chain has TRBV18 and TRBJ1-1, with D hard to call. The CDR3 is 14 amino acids. The germline V gene has CDR1 KGHSH and CDR2 LQKENI. V was shortened by 4 bases and J by 6 bases, with 15 bases between the two germline ends. For the CDR3, the DNA is TGTGCCAGCTCACTGGGGAACCTAGACCCTGAAGCTTTCTTT. The encoded protein is CASSLGNLDPEAFF.

The V and J genes are TRBV2 and TRBJ1-2; TRBD1 agrees at 9 bases. The CDR3 is 15 amino acids. V lost 5 bases and J lost 4; bases outside the gene matches: 8. Looked up from germline, CDR1 is SNHLY and CDR2 is FYNNEI. CDR3 sequence reads: CASSSRGTGTYGYTF. The CDR3 region has the DNA TGTGCCAGCAGTTCGCGAGGGACAGGGACCTATGGCTACACCTTC.

The rearrangement joins TRBV6-2 or TRBV6-3 to TRBJ2-1; TRBD2 might be the D (5 bases). Per the germline V gene, CDR1 is MNHEY and CDR2 is SVGEGT. The CDR3 loop spans 13 amino acids. The V end lost 6 bases, the J end lost 4 bases, and 10 bases lay between the germline ends. The CDR3 DNA reads TGTGCCAGCAGCATCGGGATTTACAATGAGCAGTTCTTC. Its translation is CASSIGIYNEQFF.

The V and J genes are TRBV6-1 and TRBJ2-6, with D possibly TRBD2 on 6 matching bases. The germline V gene has CDR1 MNHNS and CDR2 SASEGT. CDR3 size: 15 residues. Trimming left V 6 bases short and J 2 bases short, with 11 bases between. CDR3 residues: CASRPGVAGANVLTF. The CDR3 coding sequence is TGTGCCAGCAGGCCGGGGGTGGCTGGGGCCAACGTCCTGACTTTC.

This clonotype was seen at least ten times. The CDR3 region has the DNA TGCGCCAGCAGCTTGGGGTTCGGCGGGGCGATAGACATTCAGTACTTC. Protein: CASSLGFGGAIDIQYF. The gene calls are TRBV5-1 and TRBJ2-4; D might be TRBD2 (6 bases). CDR1 is SGHRS and CDR2 is YFSETQ in the germline V gene. Trimming took off 0 bases at V and 8 bases at J, with 18 bases between the two ends. The CDR3 has 16 amino acids.

This clonotype was counted at least ten times. The chain recombines TRBV19 with TRBJ1-4; D is unclear. Trimming pared 3 bases from V and 7 bases from J, leaving 12 bases between. The CDR3 spans 14 residues. The germline CDR1 and CDR2 sequences are LNHDA and SQIVND (reference sequence). DNA of the CDR3: TGTGCCAGTAGTATTGGATGGTTGGGTGAAAAACTGTTTTTT. Its translation: CASSIGWLGEKLFF.

This clonotype was recorded many times. V gene TRBV7-7 combines with J gene TRBJ1-2, with D unresolved. In germline, CDR1 is SSHAT, CDR2 FNYEAQ (reference sequence). The V end lost 5 bases, the J end lost 4 bases, and 14 bases lay between the germline ends. This CDR3 comprises 14 residues. The CDR3 region has the DNA TGTGCCAGCAGCCCCTTGGTAGGGAGCTATGGCTACACCTTC. It translates to CASSPLVGSYGYTF.

In its sample, this clonotype was seen many times. The chain is built from TRBV6-5 and TRBJ2-1; 9 nucleotides agree with TRBD2. The germline V gene has CDR1 MNHEY and CDR2 SVGAGI. CDR3 length: 16 residues. J lost 6 bases, V lost 5 bases, and 11 bases had no gene match. The CDR3 bases are TGTGCCAGCAGTACGGGGAGCGGGAGGCCAGCCAATGAGCAGTTCTTC. Protein sequence: CASSTGSGRPANEQFF.

Only one count was recorded for this clonotype. The chain uses TRBV18 and TRBJ2-1; 7 nucleotides match TRBD2. The V and J ends lost 3 bases and 4 bases, in that order; junction bases with no gene match: 6. The CDR3 has 15 residues. Germline assignment: CDR1 KGHSH and CDR2 LQKENI. In DNA form, the CDR3 reads TGTGCCAGCTCACCGGGAGCGGGGCAGTACAATGAGCAGTTCTTC. It codes for CASSPGAGQYNEQFF.